This entry describes one TCR beta chain. No antigen is known for it. Sequencing was performed with immunoSEQ multiplex PCR; in TCRdb, only in-frame clones are kept and a portion is missing. The sample consists of 65,000 to 80,000 clones, roughly nine tenths of them appearing once. These data belong to a study of OX40 agonist ivuxolimab in advanced cancers. Study-level information: Patients achieving partial responses numbered three: one hepatocellular carcinoma case and two cutaneous melanoma cases.

Patients were ineligible given autoimmune disease history or systemic immunosuppression. The V gene's germline CDR1 is MDHEN and CDR2 SYDVKM. V was clipped by 8 bases and J by 2 bases, with 9 bases between them. CDR3 length equals 12 residues. Whole-study findings and limits: At 0.1 to 3.0 mg/kg and by week 6, clonal expansion occurred in CD4+ and CD8+ blood T cells. Expanded clones belonging to CD8+ T cells outnumbered, on average, those of CD4+.

The V call is TRBV28, the J call TRBJ1-1; tentative D call: TRBD1 (6 bases). This sequence was found in an adult with an advanced solid tumor such as melanoma, head and neck, liver or kidney cancer. The source was CD4+ or CD8+ T cells sorted from blood, collected in a trial of the OX40 agonist ivuxolimab. CDR3 coding DNA: TGTGCCAGCGGGACACCAAACACTGAAGCTTTCTTT. It specifies CASGTPNTEAFF.